Sequencing of this TCR beta chain was carried out in a study of cytomegalovirus exposure and HLA in healthy donors. The PCR was carried out with 60 Vbeta primers and 13 Jbeta primers. The repertoire was sequenced with immunoSEQ multiplex PCR; TCRdb's copy has only in-frame clones and lacks some. This table holds 95,000 or so clones, roughly 79% found once. Looked up from germline, CDR1 is SGHNT and CDR2 is YYREEE (reference sequence). The CDR3 covers 13 residues. The J segment lost 4 bases and the V segment lost 2 bases, leaving 2 bases of the junction unmatched. The specimen sequenced was PBMCs. The sequence derives from an older woman in good health and CMV-seropositive. This chain uses TRBV5-4 with TRBJ2-7; 8 bases match TRBD1. CDR3 amino acids: CASSFQGAYEQYF. The CDR3 coding sequence is TGTGCCAGCAGCTTTCAGGGGGCATACGAGCAGTACTTC.